This TCR beta chain was identified in a study of control samples from healthy donors and cancer patients. Profiling relied on immunoSEQ multiplex PCR, and the TCRdb table lists in-frame clones only, not all of them. This sample carries 150,000 to 200,000 clones, approximately 94% of them seen once, and the ten largest clones take over 1.3%. Sequencing was carried out using blood. The TCR originated in a woman aged 18 to 35 in good health.

The CDR3 nucleotides are TGCGCCAGCAGCTTGGGACAGGCGAACACTGAAGCTTTCTTT. Its translation: CASSLGQANTEAFF. This rearrangement joins TRBV5-1 to TRBJ1-1; D possibly corresponds to TRBD1 (6 bases). V was shortened by 0 bases and J by 1 base, with 7 bases between the two germline ends. Germline values: CDR1 SGHRS, CDR2 YFSETQ. This CDR3 comprises 14 residues.